This T cell receptor (beta chain) was found in a study of T-cell reconstitution after alpha-beta-depleted transplantation in children. Study-level points and caveats: Fresh T-cell production supplied most of the T-cell counts and diversity seen one year after transplant. Recipient T cells and thymic progenitors that survived were the source of the high TCRbeta diversity seen at day 60 in some patients. Reported findings indicate that, about two months after transplant, alpha-beta T cells came from several hundred expanded clones, which were derived from non-depleted graft cells.

Unique molecular identifiers were incorporated when the TCRbeta library was constructed. TCRdb called the PCR reads again in MiXCR, with one record for every CDR3 protein. The data show 330,000 or so distinct CDR3 sequences, with over 7.5% seen just once and approximately 9.6% held by the top ten. As for this clonotype: Its matching antigen is unknown.

CDR1 and CDR2 (germline): SGDLS, YYNGEE. J was trimmed by 3 bases and V by 4 bases; bases with no gene match: 2. The CDR3 consists of 15 residues. The TCR comes from a female patient aged 2-9 years who had a stem cell transplant for Fanconi anemia, so the T cells may come from the graft donor. The gene calls are TRBV9 and TRBJ2-3; 13 bases line up with TRBD2. Source: peripheral blood, taken 360 days after TCRalphabeta/CD19-depleted stem cell transplant. This chain's CDR3 is CASSTGLAGTDTQYF. In nucleotides, the CDR3 is TGTGCCAGCAGCACGGGACTAGCGGGAACAGATACGCAGTATTTT.